The rows below give T cell receptor beta chains drawn from one sample of a study of PD-L1 blockade in urothelial cancer. Clones were sequenced by immunoSEQ multiplex PCR, and TCRdb holds only the in-frame ones, with some missing. The data hold fewer than 45,000 clones, with 65% to 90% observed a single time. The sample was PBMCs, taken around atezolizumab (anti-PD-L1) treatment. The receptor source for this set is a man in his 60s with urothelial cancer. The CDR3 runs from the conserved cysteine through the conserved F or W. Fields, in order: CDR3 protein, J gene, V gene.

cdr3_aa: CASSPAEGGYEQYF
j_call: TRBJ2-7
v_call: TRBV27

cdr3_aa: CASSPEATNYGYTF
j_call: TRBJ1-2
v_call: TRBV18

cdr3_aa: CASSRGEPSTDTQYF
j_call: TRBJ2-3
v_call: TRBV6-5

cdr3_aa: CATSRDSSGGEAFF
j_call: TRBJ1-1
v_call: TRBV15

cdr3_aa: CAWSEGQGKFF
j_call: TRBJ2-1
v_call: TRBV30

cdr3_aa: CASSFQGAIRELFF
j_call: TRBJ2-2
v_call: TRBV28

cdr3_aa: CASSWTGGQETQYF
j_call: TRBJ2-5
v_call: TRBV7-6

cdr3_aa: CASSLPGGLGTQYF
j_call: TRBJ2-5
v_call: TRBV2

cdr3_aa: CASSLPDVAGRQETQYF
j_call: TRBJ2-5
v_call: TRBV5-4

cdr3_aa: CSVQAGVAEQYF
j_call: TRBJ2-7
v_call: TRBV29-1

cdr3_aa: CASSEVVGTGDEQFF
j_call: TRBJ2-1
v_call: TRBV6-1

cdr3_aa: CSVQQGWETQYF
j_call: TRBJ2-5
v_call: TRBV29-1

cdr3_aa: CASSDRTGTGELFF
j_call: TRBJ2-2
v_call: TRBV9

cdr3_aa: CASSEPGGLGTEAFF
j_call: TRBJ1-1
v_call: TRBV28

cdr3_aa: CASSLPLELQGRSGNTIYF
j_call: TRBJ1-3
v_call: TRBV28

cdr3_aa: CASSLPSGGEQFF
j_call: TRBJ2-1
v_call: TRBV7-2

cdr3_aa: CASSVYPGVNYGYTF
j_call: TRBJ1-2
v_call: TRBV9